The sequence of this TCR beta chain was determined in a study of identical twins. This clonotype came up once. Its antigen is not identified. Overall study results and limits: The study found excess low generation probability among twin-shared out-of-frame alpha sequences. One should note that invariant MAIT and iNKT cells could partly confound zero-insertion analyses.

Each CDR3 protein gets one entry after TCRdb re-called the 5' RACE reads with MiXCR. The sample consists of 410,000 or so distinct CDR3 sequences, under 20% of them appearing once. CDR3 length equals 13 residues. Germline loops: CDR1 SGHRS, CDR2 YFSETQ. The V gene lost 1 base and the J gene lost 7 bases, with 11 bases spanning the gap. The receptor comes from a man between 50 and 59 years old in good health. The sequencing sample was made of naive T cells sorted from blood. The V call is TRBV5-1, the J call TRBJ1-2; D gene unclear. The CDR3 region has the DNA TGCGCCAGCAGCTTGTACGGAAACGGTGGCTACACCTTC. Residues: CASSLYGNGGYTF.